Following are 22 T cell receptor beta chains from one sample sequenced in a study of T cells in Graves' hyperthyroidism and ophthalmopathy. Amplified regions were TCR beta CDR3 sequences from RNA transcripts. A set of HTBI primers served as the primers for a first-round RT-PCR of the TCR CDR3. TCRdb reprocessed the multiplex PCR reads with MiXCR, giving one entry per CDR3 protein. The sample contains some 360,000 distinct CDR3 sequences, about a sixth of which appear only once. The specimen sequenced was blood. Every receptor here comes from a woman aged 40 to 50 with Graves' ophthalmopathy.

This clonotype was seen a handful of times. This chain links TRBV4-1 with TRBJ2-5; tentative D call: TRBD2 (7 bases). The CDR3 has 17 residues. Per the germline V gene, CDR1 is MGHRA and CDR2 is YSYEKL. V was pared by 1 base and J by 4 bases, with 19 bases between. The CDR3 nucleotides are TGCGCCAGCAGCCAAGGAGGGGCCGGGCGGGGGCTAGAGACCCAGTACTTC. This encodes CASSQGGAGRGLETQYF.

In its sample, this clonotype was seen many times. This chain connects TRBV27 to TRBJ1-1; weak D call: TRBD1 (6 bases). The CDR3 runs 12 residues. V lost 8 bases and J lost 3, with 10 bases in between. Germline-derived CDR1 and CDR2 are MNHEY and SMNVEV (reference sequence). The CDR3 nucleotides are TGTGCCAGCCGAAGGGGGGACACTGAAGCTTTCTTT. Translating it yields CASRRGDTEAFF.

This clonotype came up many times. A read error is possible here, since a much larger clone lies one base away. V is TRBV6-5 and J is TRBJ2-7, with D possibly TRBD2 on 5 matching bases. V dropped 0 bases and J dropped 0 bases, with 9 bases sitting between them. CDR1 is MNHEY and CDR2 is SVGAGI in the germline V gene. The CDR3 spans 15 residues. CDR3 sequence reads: CASSYSKGSSYEQYF. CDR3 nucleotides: TGTGCCAGCAGTTACTCGAAAGGGAGCTCCTACGAGCAGTACTTC.

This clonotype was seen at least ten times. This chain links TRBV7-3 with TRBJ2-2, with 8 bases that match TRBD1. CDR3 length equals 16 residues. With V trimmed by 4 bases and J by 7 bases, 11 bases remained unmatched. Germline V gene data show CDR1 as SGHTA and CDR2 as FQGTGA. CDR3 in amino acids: CASSSNGQGGSGELFF. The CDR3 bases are TGTGCCAGCAGCTCAAATGGACAGGGCGGCAGCGGGGAGCTGTTTTTT.

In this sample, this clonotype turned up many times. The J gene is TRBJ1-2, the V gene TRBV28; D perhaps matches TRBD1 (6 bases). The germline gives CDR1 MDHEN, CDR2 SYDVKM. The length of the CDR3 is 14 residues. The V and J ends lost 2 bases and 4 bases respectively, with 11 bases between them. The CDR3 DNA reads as TGTGCCAGCAGTTTAACACAGGGTTCCTATGGCTACACCTTC. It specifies CASSLTQGSYGYTF.

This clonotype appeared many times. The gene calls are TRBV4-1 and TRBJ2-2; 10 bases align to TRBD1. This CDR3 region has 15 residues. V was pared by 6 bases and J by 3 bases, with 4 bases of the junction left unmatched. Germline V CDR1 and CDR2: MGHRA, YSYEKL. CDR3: CASSRQGADTGELFF. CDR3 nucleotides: TGCGCCAGCAGTCGACAGGGGGCGGACACCGGGGAGCTGTTTTTT.

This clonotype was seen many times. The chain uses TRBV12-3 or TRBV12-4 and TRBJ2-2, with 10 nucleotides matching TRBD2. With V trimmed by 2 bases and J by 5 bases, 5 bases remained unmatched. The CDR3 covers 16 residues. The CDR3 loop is CASSLLLAGVTGELFF. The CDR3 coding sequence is TGTGCCAGCAGTTTACTTCTAGCGGGAGTTACCGGGGAGCTGTTTTTT.

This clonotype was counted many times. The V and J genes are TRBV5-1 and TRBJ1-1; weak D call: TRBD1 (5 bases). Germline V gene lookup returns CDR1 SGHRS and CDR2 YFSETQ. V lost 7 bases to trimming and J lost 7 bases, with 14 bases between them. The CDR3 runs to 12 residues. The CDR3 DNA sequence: TGCGCCAGCCGTGATCAGGGATATGAAGCTTTCTTT. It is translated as CASRDQGYEAFF.

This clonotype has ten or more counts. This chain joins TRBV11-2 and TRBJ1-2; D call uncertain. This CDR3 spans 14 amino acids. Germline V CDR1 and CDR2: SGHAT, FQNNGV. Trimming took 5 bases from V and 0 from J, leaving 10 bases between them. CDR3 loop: CASSPRTANYGYTF. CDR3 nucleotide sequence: TGTGCCAGCAGCCCTCGGACGGCTAACTATGGCTACACCTTC.

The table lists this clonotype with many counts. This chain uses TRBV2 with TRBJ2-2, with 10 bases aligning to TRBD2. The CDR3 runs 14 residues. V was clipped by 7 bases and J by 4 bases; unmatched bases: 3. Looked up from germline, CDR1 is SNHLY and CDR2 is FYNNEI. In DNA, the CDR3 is TGTGCCAGCAAAGCGGGAGGGAGCACCGGGGAGCTGTTTTTT. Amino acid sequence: CASKAGGSTGELFF.

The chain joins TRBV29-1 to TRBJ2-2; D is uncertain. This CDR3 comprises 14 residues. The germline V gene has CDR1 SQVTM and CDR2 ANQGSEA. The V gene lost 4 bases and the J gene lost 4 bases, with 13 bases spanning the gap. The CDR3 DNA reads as TGCAGCGTTGGCGTGGGCGCGGTCACCGGGGAGCTGTTTTTT. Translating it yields CSVGVGAVTGELFF.

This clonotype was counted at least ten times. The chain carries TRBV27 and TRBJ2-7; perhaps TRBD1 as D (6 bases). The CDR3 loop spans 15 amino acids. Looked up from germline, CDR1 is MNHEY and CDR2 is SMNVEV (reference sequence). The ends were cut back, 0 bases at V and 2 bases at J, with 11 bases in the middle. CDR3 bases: TGTGCCAGCAGTTTATCTACAGGGATAGCCTACGAGCAGTACTTC. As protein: CASSLSTGIAYEQYF.

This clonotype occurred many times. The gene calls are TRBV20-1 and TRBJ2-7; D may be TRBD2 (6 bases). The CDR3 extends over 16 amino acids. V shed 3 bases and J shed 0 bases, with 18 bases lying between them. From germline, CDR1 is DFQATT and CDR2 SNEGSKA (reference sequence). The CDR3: CSARPGGPRSSYEQYF. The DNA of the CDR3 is TGCAGTGCTAGGCCCGGGGGACCCCGTAGCTCCTACGAGCAGTACTTC.

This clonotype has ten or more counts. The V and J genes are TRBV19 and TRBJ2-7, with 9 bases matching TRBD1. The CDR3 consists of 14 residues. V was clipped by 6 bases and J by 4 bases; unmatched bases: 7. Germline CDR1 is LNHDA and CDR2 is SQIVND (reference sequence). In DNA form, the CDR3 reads TGTGCCAGTAGCCGGGACAGGGCATTTTACGAGCAGTACTTC. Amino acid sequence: CASSRDRAFYEQYF.

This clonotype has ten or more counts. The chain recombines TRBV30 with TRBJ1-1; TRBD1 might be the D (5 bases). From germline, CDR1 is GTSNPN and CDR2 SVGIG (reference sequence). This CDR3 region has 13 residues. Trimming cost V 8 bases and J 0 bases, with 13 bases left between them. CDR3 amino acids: CAGIRQLNTEAFF. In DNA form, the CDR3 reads TGTGCCGGAATAAGACAGTTGAACACTGAAGCTTTCTTT.

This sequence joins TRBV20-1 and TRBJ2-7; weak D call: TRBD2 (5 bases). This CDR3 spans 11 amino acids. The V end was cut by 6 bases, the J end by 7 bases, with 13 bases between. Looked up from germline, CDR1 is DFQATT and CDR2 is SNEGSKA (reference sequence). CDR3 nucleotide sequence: TGCAGTGCCCCTCGGGGTGCGGAGCAGTACTTC. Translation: CSAPRGAEQYF.

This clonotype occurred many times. CDR3: CSAGLAGDRETQYF. In nucleotides, the CDR3 is TGCAGTGCTGGACTAGCGGGAGATCGAGAGACCCAGTACTTC. This chain connects TRBV20-1 to TRBJ2-5; 13 positions agree with TRBD2. Germline V gene lookup returns CDR1 DFQATT and CDR2 SNEGSKA (reference sequence). The V gene end was trimmed by 5 bases and the J gene end by 4 bases; junction bases not matched to a gene: 4. This CDR3 has 14 amino acids.

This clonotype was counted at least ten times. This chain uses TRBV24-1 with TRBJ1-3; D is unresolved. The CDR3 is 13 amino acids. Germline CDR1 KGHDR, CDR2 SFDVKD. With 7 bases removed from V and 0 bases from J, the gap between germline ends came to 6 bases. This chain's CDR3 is CATSDRSGNTIYF. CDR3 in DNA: TGTGCCACCAGCGATCGCTCTGGAAACACCATATATTTT.

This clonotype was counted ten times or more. The CDR3 DNA follows: TGTGCCTGGACAGGGCCCAATCAGCCCCAGCATTTT. Translation: CAWTGPNQPQHF. The V call is TRBV30, the J call TRBJ1-5; a weak D match, TRBD1 (5 bases). This CDR3 has 12 amino acids. Per the germline V gene, CDR1 is GTSNPN and CDR2 is SVGIG (reference sequence). The V end was cut by 4 bases, the J end by 3 bases, with 7 bases between.

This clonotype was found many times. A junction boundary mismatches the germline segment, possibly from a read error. The CDR3: CASSKGTWSYEQCF. DNA of the CDR3: TGTGCCAGCAGTAAGGGGACGTGGTCCTACGAGCAGTGCTTC. The J gene is TRBJ2-7, the V gene TRBV6-1; tentatively, D is TRBD1 or TRBD2 (5 bases each). Germline V gene data show CDR1 as MNHNS and CDR2 as SASEGT. The CDR3 length is 14 residues.

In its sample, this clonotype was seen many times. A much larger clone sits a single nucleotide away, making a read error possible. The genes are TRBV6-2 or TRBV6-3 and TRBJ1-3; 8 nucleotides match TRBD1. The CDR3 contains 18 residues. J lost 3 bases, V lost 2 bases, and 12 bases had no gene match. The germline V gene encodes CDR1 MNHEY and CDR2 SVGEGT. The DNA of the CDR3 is TGTGCCAGCAGTTACGAAAGTGAGGGACAGGAAGGTGGAAACACCATATATTTT. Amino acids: CASSYESEGQEGGNTIYF.

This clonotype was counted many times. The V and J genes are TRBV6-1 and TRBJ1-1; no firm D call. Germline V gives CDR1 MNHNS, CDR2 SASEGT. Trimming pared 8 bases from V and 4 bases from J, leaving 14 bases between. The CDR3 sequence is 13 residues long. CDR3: CASCRLTSTEAFF. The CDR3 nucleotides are TGTGCCAGCTGTAGACTGACGAGCACTGAAGCTTTCTTT.